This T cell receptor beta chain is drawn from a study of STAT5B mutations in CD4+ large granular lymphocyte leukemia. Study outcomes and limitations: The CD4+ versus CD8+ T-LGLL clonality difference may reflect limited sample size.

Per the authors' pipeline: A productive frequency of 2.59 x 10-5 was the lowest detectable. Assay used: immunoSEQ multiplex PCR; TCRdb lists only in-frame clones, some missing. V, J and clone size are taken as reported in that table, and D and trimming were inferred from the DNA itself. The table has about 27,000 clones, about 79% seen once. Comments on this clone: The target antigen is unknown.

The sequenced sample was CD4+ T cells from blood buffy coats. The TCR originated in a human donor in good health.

The CDR3 region has the DNA TGTGCCAGCAGCTGGGGGACTAGCGGGAGAACGCACGAGCAGTACTTC. This sequence encodes CASSWGTSGRTHEQYF. The chain combines TRBV7-9 with TRBJ2-7, with TRBD2 identical over 14 bases. This CDR3 is built from 16 residues. J lost 5 bases, V lost 4 bases, and 7 bases had no gene match. The germline CDR1 and CDR2 sequences are SEHNR and FQNEAQ (reference sequence).